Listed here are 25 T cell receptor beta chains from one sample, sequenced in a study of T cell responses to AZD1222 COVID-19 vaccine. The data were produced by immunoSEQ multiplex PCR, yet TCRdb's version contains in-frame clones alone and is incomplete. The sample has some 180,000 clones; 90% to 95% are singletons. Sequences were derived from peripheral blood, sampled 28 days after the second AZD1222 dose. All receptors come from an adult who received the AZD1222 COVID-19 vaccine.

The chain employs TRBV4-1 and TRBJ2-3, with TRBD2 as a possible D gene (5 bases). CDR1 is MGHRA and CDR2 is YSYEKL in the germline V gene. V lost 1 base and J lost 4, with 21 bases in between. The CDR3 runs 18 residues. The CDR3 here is CASSQVPRASIRADTQYF. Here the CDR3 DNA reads TGCGCCAGCAGCCAAGTTCCCCGGGCTAGCATTCGGGCAGATACGCAGTATTTT.

CDR3 DNA sequence: TGTGCCAGCAGCTTAGGAGGGGGCATATCGGGGCAGCCCCAGCATTTT. As protein: CASSLGGGISGQPQHF. The chain couples TRBV7-6 to TRBJ1-5; 7 bases map to TRBD1. Germline CDR1 and CDR2: SGHVS and FNYEAQ. The ends lost 1 base at V and 7 bases at J; junction bases unmatched: 10. This CDR3 has 16 amino acids.

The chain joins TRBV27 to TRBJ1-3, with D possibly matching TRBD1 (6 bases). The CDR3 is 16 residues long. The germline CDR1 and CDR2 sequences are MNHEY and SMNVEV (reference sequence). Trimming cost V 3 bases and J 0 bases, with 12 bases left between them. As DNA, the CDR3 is TGTGCCAGCAGTTTGAGGGGGGGCTCCTCTGGAAACACCATATATTTT. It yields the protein CASSLRGGSSGNTIYF.

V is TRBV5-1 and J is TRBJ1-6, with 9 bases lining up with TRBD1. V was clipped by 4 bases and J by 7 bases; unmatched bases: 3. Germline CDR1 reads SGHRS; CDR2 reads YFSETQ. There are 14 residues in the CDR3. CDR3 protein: CASSRDRVNSPLHF. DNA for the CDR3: TGCGCCAGCAGCCGGGACAGGGTAAATTCACCCCTCCACTTT. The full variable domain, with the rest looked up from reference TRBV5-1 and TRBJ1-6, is KAGVTQTPRYLIKTRGQQVTLSCSPISGHRSVSWYQQTPGQGLQFLFEYFSETQRNKGNFPGRFSGRQFSNSRSEMNVSTLELGDSALYLCASSRDRVNSPLHFGNGTRLTVT.

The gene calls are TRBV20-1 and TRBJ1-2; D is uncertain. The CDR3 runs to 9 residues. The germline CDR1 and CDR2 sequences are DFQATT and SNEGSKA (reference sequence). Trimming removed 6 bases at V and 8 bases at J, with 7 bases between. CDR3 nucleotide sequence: TGCAGTGCCCGAGGGGGCTACACCTTC. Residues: CSARGGYTF.

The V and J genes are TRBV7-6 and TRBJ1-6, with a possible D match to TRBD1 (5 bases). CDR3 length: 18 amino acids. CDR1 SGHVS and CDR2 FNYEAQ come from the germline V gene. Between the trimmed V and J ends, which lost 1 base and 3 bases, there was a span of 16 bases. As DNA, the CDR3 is TGTGCCAGCAGCTTAGGTGGCGGGGGAGACGGCTATAATTCACCCCTCCACTTT. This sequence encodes CASSLGGGGDGYNSPLHF.

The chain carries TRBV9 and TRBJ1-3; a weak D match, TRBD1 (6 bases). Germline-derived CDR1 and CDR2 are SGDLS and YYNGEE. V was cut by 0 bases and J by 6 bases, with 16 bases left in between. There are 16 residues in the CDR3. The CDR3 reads CASSVGLDRYLNTIYF. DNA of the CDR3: TGTGCCAGCAGCGTAGGGTTAGACAGGTACCTAAACACCATATATTTT.

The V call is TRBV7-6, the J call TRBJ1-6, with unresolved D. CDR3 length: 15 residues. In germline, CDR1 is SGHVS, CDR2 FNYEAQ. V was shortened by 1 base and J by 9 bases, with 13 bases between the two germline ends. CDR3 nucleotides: TGTGCCAGCAGCTTAGTTATGCGGAATGTTTCACCCCTCCACTTT. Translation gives CASSLVMRNVSPLHF.

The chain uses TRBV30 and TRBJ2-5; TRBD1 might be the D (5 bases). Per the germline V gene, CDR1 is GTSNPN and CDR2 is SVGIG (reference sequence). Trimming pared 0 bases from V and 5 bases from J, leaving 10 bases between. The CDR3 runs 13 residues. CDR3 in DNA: TGTGCCTGGAGTGTGGGGCCGTCGGAGACCCAGTACTTC. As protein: CAWSVGPSETQYF.

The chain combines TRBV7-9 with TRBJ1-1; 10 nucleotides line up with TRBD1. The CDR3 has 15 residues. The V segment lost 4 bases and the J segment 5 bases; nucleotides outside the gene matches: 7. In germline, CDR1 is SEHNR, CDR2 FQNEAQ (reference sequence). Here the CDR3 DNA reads TGTGCCAGCAGCTCCCCCGGGACAGGGGATACTGAAGCTTTCTTT. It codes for CASSSPGTGDTEAFF. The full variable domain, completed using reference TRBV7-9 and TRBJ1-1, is DTGVSQNPRHKITKRGQNVTFRCDPISEHNRLYWYRQTLGQGPEFLTYFQNEAQLEKSRLLSDRFSAERPKGSFSTLEIQRTEQGDSAMYLCASSSPGTGDTEAFFGQGTRLTVV.

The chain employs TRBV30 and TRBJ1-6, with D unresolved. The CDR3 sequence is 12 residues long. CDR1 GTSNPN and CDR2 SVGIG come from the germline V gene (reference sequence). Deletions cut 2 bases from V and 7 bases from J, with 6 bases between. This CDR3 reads CAWSPGNSPLHF. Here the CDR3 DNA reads TGTGCCTGGAGTCCCGGAAATTCACCCCTCCACTTT.

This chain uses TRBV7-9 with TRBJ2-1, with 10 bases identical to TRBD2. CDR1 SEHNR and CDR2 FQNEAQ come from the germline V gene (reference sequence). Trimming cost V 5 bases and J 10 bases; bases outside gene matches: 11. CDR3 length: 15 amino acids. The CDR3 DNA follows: TGTGCCAGCAGCCCCCGGACTAGCGGAGATAGGGAGCAGTTCTTC. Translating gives CASSPRTSGDREQFF.

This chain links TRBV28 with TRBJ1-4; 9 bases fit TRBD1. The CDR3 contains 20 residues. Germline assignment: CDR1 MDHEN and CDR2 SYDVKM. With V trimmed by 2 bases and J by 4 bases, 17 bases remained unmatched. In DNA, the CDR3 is TGTGCCAGCAGTTTACCCCGGTCTCTGTCGACAGGGGGTTTTAATGAAAAACTGTTTTTT. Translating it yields CASSLPRSLSTGGFNEKLFF.

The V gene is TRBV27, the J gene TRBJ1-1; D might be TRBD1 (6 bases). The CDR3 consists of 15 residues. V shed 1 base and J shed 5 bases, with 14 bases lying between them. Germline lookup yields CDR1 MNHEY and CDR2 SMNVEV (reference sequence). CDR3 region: CASSLFGGTNTEAFF. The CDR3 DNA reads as TGTGCCAGCAGTTTATTTGGGGGGACAAATACTGAAGCTTTCTTT.

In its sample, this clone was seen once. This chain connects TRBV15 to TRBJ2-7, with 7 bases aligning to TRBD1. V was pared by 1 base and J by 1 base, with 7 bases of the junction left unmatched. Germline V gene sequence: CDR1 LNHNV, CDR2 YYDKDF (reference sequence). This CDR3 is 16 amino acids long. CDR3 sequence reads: CATSRGLTGVSYEQYF. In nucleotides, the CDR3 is TGTGCCACCAGCAGAGGACTTACAGGGGTTTCCTACGAGCAGTACTTC.

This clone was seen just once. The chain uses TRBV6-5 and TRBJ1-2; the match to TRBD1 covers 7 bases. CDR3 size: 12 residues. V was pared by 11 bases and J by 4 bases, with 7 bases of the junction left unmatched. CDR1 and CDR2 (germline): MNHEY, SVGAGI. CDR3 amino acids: CAARDSLYGYTF. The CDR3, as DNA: TGTGCCGCCAGGGACAGCCTCTATGGCTACACCTTC.

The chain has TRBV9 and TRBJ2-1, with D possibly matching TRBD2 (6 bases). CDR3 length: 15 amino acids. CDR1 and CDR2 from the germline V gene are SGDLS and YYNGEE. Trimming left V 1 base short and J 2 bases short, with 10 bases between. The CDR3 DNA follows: TGTGCCAGCAGCGTACGGGACTCGACCTACAATGAGCAGTTCTTC. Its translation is CASSVRDSTYNEQFF.

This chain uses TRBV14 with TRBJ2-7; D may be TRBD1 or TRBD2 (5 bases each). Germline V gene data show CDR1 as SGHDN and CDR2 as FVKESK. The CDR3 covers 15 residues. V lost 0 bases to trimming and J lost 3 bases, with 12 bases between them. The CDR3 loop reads CASSQDERGYYEQYF. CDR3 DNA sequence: TGTGCCAGCAGCCAAGATGAGAGGGGCTACTACGAGCAGTACTTC.

The CDR3 nucleotides are TGTGCCAGCAGCCAGCCCCCACTAGCGGGAGGGAGAGATACGCAGTATTTT. This codes for CASSQPPLAGGRDTQYF. This chain joins TRBV3-1 (or the pseudogene TRBV3-2) and TRBJ2-3; TRBD2 aligns across 13 bases. The CDR3 is 17 amino acids. Germline V CDR1 and CDR2: LGHDT, YNNKEL (reference sequence). Germline trimming cut 3 bases from V and 5 bases from J; bases unmatched to any gene: 8.

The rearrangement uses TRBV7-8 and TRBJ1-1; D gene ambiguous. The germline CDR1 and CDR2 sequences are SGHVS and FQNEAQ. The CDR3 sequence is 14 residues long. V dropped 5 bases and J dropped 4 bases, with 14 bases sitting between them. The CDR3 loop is CASSNRKLSTEAFF. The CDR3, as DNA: TGTGCCAGCAGCAATCGGAAGTTGAGCACTGAAGCTTTCTTT.

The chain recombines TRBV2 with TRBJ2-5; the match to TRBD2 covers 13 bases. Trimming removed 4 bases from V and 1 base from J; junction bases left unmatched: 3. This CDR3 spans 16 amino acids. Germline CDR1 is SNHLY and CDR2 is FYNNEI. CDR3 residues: CASSGTSGGLQETQYF. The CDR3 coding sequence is TGTGCCAGCAGTGGGACTAGCGGGGGCCTCCAAGAGACCCAGTACTTC.

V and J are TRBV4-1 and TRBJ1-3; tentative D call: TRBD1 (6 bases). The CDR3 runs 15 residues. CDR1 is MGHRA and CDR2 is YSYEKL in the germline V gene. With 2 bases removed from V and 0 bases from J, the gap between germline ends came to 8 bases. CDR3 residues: CASSQTGNSGNTIYF. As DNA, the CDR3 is TGCGCCAGCAGCCAAACAGGGAACTCTGGAAACACCATATATTTT.

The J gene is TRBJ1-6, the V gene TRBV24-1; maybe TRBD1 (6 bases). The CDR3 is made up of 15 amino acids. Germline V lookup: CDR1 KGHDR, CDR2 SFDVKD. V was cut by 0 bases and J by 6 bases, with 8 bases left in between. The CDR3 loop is CATSDLGRGNSPLHF. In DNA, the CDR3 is TGTGCCACCAGTGATTTGGGCAGGGGTAATTCACCCCTCCACTTT.

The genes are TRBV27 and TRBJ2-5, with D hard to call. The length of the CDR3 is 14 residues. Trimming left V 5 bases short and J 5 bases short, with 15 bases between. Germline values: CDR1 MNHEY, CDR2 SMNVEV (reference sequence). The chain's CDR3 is CASSPYSPLETQYF. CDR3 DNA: TGTGCCAGCAGTCCCTATTCTCCGTTGGAGACCCAGTACTTC.

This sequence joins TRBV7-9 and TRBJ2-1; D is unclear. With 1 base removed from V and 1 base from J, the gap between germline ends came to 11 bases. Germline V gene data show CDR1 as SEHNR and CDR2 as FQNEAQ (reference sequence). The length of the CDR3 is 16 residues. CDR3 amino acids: CASSLEVRRSYNEQFF. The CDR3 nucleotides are TGTGCCAGCAGCTTAGAGGTTAGGAGATCCTACAATGAGCAGTTCTTC.